This is a list of T cell receptor beta chains from one sample in a study of neurological immune-mediated disorders. Each CDR3 protein is one row after TCRdb ran MiXCR on the 5' RACE reads. The sample lists tens of thousands of distinct CDR3 sequences, around 4.2% occurring once. The source material was PBMCs. These receptors were obtained from a man aged 25-40 years with multiple sclerosis. Each CDR3 is given with its conserved first and last residue. The D gene is left open where the match is weak. Clone size is given as how often the clone was seen (once, few, many) or a class if it is expanded.

j_gene	v_gene	d_gene	abundance	CDR3nt	CDR3aa
TRBJ2-1	TRBV4-1	.	many	TGCGCCAGCAGAGAGGTTGGGGGTCGGGCATACAATGAGCAGTTCTTC	CASREVGGRAYNEQFF
TRBJ1-2	TRBV19	.	many	TGTGCCAGTAGACCCCCCCGGACTGAGGGCTACTATGGCTACACCTTC	CASRPPRTEGYYGYTF
TRBJ2-6	TRBV7-2	TRBD1	many	TGTGCCAGCAGCTTCGGACAGGGAAACGTCCTGACTTTC	CASSFGQGNVLTF
TRBJ2-7	TRBV7-2	TRBD2	many	TGTGCCAGCAGCTTCGAACTAGCGATCTCCTACGAGCAGTACTTC	CASSFELAISYEQYF
TRBJ1-5	TRBV12-5	TRBD1	many	TGTGCTAGTGCTCGGGACAGTCTGTATCAGCCCCAGCATTTT	CASARDSLYQPQHF
TRBJ1-3	TRBV5-1	.	many	TGCGCCAGCAGAATCGCGGGGCGAGGAAACACCATATATTTT	CASRIAGRGNTIYF
TRBJ2-7	TRBV4-3	.	many	TGCGCCAGCAGCCAAGAACTGGTAGGAGAATACTACGAGCAGTACTTC	CASSQELVGEYYEQYF
TRBJ1-4	TRBV12-3/TRBV12-4	.	many	TGTGCCAGCAGTTTGGACAGTAAAACTAATGAAAAACTGTTTTTT	CASSLDSKTNEKLFF
TRBJ2-1	TRBV11-2	.	many	TGTGCCAGCAGCTTAGTGGTCTCGACCTACAATGAGCAGTTCTTC	CASSLVVSTYNEQFF
TRBJ1-2	TRBV10-2	.	many	TGCGCCAGCAGCACAGGGATAGCTAACTATGGCTACACCTTC	CASSTGIANYGYTF
TRBJ2-5	TRBV12-3/TRBV12-4	TRBD1	many	TGTGCCAGCAGCCCTCCCCGCAGGGGGTATGAGACCCAGTACTTC	CASSPPRRGYETQYF
TRBJ2-3	TRBV5-5	TRBD2	many	TGTGCCAGCAGCGTTGGGACTAGCGGGGGGCTAAATACGCAGTATTTT	CASSVGTSGGLNTQYF
TRBJ2-5	TRBV27	TRBD2	many	TGTGCCAGCAGTTTAGGAGCGGGGGCGGGGACCCAGTACTTC	CASSLGAGAGTQYF
TRBJ1-4	TRBV15	.	many	TGTGCCACCAGCAGAGCGAGTTTTAATGAAAAACTGTTTTTT	CATSRASFNEKLFF
TRBJ2-7	TRBV2	TRBD2	many	TGTGCCAGCAGTGGACAGTTAGCGGGGCCGGACTACGAGCAGTACTTC	CASSGQLAGPDYEQYF
TRBJ2-5	TRBV6-5	.	many	TGTGCCAGCAGTCCATCAAGTGGACAGGAGACCCAGTACTTC	CASSPSSGQETQYF
TRBJ2-5	TRBV6-5	TRBD2	many	TGTGCCACAAATCCGAGCGGGGAGCAGACCCAGTACTTC	CATNPSGEQTQYF
TRBJ2-2	TRBV4-2	TRBD1	many	TGTGCCAGCAGCCAAGCCCTGACAGGGGCACACACCGGGGAGCTGTTTTTT	CASSQALTGAHTGELFF
TRBJ2-5	TRBV10-3	TRBD2	many	TGTGCCATCAGGATCGGGACTAGCGGGGGAGAAGAGACCCAGTACTTC	CAIRIGTSGGEETQYF
TRBJ2-1	TRBV5-1	TRBD2	many	TGCGCCAGCAGCTTCTTTCCGGGGGGGCCCAATGAGCAGTTCTTC	CASSFFPGGPNEQFF
TRBJ2-3	TRBV15	.	many	TGTGCCACCAGCGATGGGGTTAACACAGATACGCAGTATTTT	CATSDGVNTDTQYF